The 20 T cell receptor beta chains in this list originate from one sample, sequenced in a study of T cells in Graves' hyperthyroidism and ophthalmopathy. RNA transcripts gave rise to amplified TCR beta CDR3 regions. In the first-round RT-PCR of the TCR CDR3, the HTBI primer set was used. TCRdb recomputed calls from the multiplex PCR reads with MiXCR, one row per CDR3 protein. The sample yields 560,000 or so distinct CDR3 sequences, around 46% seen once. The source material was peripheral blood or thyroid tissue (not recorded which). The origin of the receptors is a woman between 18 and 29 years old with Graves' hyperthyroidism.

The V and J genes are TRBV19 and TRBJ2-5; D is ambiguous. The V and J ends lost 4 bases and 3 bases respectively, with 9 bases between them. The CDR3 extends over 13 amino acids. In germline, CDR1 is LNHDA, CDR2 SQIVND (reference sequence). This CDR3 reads CASSKGIEETQYF. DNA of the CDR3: TGTGCCAGTAGTAAAGGGATCGAAGAGACCCAGTACTTC. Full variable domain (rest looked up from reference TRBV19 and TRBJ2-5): DGGITQSPKYLFRKEGQNVTLSCEQNLNHDAMYWYRQDPGQGLRLIYYSQIVNDFQKGDIAEGYSVSREKKESFPLTVTSAQKNPTAFYLCASSKGIEETQYFGPGTRLLVL.

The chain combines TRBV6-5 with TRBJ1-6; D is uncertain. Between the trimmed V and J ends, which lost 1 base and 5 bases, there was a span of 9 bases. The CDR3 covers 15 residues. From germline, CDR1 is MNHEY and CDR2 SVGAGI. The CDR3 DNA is TGTGCCAGCAGTTACTTCGACACCAATAATTCACCCCTCCACTTT. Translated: CASSYFDTNNSPLHF.

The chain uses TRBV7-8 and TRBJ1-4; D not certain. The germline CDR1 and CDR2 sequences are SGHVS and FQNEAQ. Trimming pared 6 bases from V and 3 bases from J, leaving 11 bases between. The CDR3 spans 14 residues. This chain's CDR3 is CASRSDGSNEKLFF. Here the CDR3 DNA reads TGTGCCAGCAGATCGGACGGATCTAATGAAAAACTGTTTTTT.

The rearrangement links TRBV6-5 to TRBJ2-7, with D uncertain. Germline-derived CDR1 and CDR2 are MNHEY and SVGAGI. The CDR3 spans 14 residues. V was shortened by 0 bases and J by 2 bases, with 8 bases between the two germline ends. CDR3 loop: CASSYSHRPYEQYF. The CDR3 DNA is TGTGCCAGCAGTTACTCGCACAGACCCTACGAGCAGTACTTC.

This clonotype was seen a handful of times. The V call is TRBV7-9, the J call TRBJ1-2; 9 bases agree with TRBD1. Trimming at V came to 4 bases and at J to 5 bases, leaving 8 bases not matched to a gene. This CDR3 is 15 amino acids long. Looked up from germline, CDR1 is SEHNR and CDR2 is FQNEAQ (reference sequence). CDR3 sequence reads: CASSWTGTGSYGYTF. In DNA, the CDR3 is TGTGCCAGCAGCTGGACCGGGACAGGGAGTTATGGCTACACCTTC.

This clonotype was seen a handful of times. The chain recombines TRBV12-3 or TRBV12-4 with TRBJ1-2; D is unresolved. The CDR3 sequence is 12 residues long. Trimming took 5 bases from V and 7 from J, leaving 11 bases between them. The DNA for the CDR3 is TGTGCCAGCAGTCCCCGCCATCTTGGCTACACCTTC. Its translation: CASSPRHLGYTF.

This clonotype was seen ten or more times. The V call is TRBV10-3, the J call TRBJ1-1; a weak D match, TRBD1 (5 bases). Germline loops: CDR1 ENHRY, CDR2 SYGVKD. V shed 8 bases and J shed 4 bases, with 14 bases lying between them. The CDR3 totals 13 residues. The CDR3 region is CAIGGRGLTEAFF. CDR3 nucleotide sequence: TGTGCCATCGGGGGTAGGGGACTCACTGAAGCTTTCTTT.

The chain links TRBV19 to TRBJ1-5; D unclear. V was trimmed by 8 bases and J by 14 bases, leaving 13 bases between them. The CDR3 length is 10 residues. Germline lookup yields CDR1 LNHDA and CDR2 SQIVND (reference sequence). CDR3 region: CASAQAGEHF. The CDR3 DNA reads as TGTGCCAGTGCCCAAGCGGGAGAGCATTTT.

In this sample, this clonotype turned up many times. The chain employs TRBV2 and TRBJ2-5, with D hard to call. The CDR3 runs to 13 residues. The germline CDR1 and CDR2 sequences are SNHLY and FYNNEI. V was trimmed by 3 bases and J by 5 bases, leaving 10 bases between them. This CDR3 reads CASSDWVLETQYF. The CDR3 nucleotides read TGTGCCAGCAGTGACTGGGTATTGGAGACCCAGTACTTC.

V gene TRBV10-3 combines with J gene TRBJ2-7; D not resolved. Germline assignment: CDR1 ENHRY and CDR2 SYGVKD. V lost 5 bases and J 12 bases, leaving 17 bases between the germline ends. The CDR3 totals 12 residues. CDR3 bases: TGTGCCATCAGTTTAGGAGAGGCCCCCCGGTACTTC. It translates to CAISLGEAPRYF.

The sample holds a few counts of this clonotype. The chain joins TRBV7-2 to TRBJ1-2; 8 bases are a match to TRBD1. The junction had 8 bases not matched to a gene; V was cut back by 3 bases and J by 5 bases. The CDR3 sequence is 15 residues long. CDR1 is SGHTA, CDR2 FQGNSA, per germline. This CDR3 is CASSFQGAPAYGYTF. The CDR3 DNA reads TGTGCCAGCAGCTTTCAGGGGGCCCCTGCATATGGCTACACCTTC.

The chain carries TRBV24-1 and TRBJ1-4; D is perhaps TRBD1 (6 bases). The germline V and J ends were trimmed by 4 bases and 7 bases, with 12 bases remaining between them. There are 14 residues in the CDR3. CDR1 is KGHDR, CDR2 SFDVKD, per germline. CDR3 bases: TGTGCCACCAGTGACGCTCAGGGGACTGAAAAACTGTTTTTT. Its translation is CATSDAQGTEKLFF.

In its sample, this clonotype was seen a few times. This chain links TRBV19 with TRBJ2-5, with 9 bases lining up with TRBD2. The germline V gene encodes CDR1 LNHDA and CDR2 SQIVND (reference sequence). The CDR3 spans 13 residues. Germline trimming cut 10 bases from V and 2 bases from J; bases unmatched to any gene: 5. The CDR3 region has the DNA TGTGCCACCCGACTAGCGGCTCAAGAGACCCAGTACTTC. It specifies CATRLAAQETQYF.

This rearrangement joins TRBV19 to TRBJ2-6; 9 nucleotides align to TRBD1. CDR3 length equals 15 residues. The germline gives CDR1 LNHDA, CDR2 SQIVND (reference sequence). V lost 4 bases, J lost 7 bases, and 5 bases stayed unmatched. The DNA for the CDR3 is TGTGCCAGTAGTAAGGGACAGGGCTCAGCCAACGTCCTGACTTTC. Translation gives CASSKGQGSANVLTF.

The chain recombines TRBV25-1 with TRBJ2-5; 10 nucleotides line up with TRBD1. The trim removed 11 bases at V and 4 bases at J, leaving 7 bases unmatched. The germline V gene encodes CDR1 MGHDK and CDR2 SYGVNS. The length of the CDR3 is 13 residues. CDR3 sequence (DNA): TGTGCCGAGGGACAGGGGCTAGGAGAGACCCAGTACTTC. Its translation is CAEGQGLGETQYF.

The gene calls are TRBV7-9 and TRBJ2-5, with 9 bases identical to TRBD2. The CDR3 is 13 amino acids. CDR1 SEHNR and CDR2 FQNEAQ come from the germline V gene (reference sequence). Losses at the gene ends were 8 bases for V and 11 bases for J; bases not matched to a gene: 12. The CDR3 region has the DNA TGTGCCAGCGGGACTAGCTCCTACAATGAGCAGTACTTC. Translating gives CASGTSSYNEQYF.

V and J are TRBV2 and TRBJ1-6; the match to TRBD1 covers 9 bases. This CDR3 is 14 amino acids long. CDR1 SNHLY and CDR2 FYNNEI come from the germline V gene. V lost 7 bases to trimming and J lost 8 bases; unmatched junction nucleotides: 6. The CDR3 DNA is TGTGCCAGCAATGGCGACAGGGGGGATTCACCCCTCCACTTT. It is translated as CASNGDRGDSPLHF.

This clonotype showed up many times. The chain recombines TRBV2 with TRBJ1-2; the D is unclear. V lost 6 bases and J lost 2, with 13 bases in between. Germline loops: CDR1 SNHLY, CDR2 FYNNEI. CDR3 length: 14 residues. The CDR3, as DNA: TGTGCCAGCAGGGCCCGACAAGGCAACTATGGCTACACCTTC. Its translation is CASRARQGNYGYTF. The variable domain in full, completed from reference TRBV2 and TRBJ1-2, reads EPEVTQTPSHQVTQMGQEVILRCVPISNHLYFYWYRQILGQKVEFLVSFYNNEISEKSEIFDDQFSVERPDGSNFTLKIRSTKLEDSAMYFCASRARQGNYGYTFGSGTRLTVV.

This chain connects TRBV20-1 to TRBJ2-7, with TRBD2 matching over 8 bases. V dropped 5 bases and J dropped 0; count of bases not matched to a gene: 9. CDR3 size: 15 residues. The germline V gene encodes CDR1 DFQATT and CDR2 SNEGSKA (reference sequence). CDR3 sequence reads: CSASWTSRNSYEQYF. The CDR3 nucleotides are TGCAGTGCTTCCTGGACTAGCAGGAACTCCTACGAGCAGTACTTC.

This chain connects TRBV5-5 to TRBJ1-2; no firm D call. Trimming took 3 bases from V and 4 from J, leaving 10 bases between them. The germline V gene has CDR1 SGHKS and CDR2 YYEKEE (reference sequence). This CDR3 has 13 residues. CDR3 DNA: TGTGCCAGCAGCTCGACCAGGTTCTATGGCTACACCTTC. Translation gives CASSSTRFYGYTF.